This TCR beta chain was captured by sequencing in a study of a mutant IDH1 vaccine in newly diagnosed glioma. Time point denoted: week 11, during vaccination. Topical imiquimod accompanied each vaccine dose, which consisted of 300 ug of mutant IDH1 20-mer peptide. The data were produced by immunoSEQ multiplex PCR, yet TCRdb's version contains in-frame clones alone and is incomplete. This sample carries about 64,000 clones, roughly 80% of them seen once, and the ten largest clones take approximately 8.3%. As regards this clone: Its antigen is currently unknown.

Study-wide results and limits: Of the patients, 80% to 95% had vaccine-induced immune responses.

V was clipped by 0 bases and J by 4 bases, with 12 bases between them. The CDR3 runs to 15 residues. CDR1 MNHEY and CDR2 SVGAGI come from the germline V gene. The genes are TRBV6-5 and TRBJ1-1, with D perhaps TRBD1 (5 bases). This sequence was found in a woman in her forties or fifties with glioma. The sequencing here drew on PBMCs, taken from a glioma patient whose treatment included an IDH1 peptide vaccine. CDR3 region: CASSYSGEGTTEAFF. For the CDR3, the DNA is TGTGCCAGCAGTTACTCCGGTGAGGGGACCACTGAAGCTTTCTTT.